These 18 T cell receptor beta chains originate from one sample sequenced in a study of blood T cell repertoires in COVID-19. Generated by immunoSEQ multiplex PCR, the TCRdb table keeps only in-frame clones and is missing some. The data contain about 230,000 clones, 85% to 90% of them singletons. The sequenced material came from PBMCs or T cells enriched from blood (not recorded which). These receptors all stem from a man younger than 35 who had recovered from COVID-19.

The chain couples TRBV7-2 to TRBJ2-3; D remains ambiguous. Trimming took off 1 base at V and 6 bases at J, with 11 bases between the two ends. Germline values: CDR1 SGHTA, CDR2 FQGNSA. The CDR3 covers 14 residues. CDR3 in DNA: TGTGCCAGCAGCTTAGGTCCCGTCCAGGATACGCAGTATTTT. Encoded protein: CASSLGPVQDTQYF.

The rearrangement joins TRBV12-5 to TRBJ1-2; weak D call: TRBD1 (6 bases). The CDR3 totals 17 residues. CDR1 and CDR2 from the germline V gene are LGHNT and FRNRAP. Trimming removed 2 bases at V and 3 bases at J, with 19 bases between. CDR3 DNA: TGTGCTAGTGGTTTGCCCTCCCTTGGGACAAGGGACTATGGCTACACCTTC. Translating gives CASGLPSLGTRDYGYTF.

This clone was picked up one time. This chain joins TRBV3-1 (or the pseudogene TRBV3-2) and TRBJ1-5; D is undetermined. Per the germline V gene, CDR1 is LGHDT and CDR2 is YNNKEL (reference sequence). The CDR3 has 14 residues. Trimming took 2 bases from V and 2 from J, leaving 7 bases between them. In DNA form, the CDR3 reads TGTGCCAGCAGCCAAATCCATGGCAATCAGCCCCAGCATTTT. It encodes CASSQIHGNQPQHF.

This chain links TRBV9 with TRBJ2-2, with TRBD2 matching over 12 bases. The ends lost 2 bases at V and 5 bases at J; junction bases unmatched: 10. Looked up from germline, CDR1 is SGDLS and CDR2 is YYNGEE. This CDR3 comprises 18 residues. CDR3 in amino acids: CASSVSPSGRAVTGELFF. The CDR3 DNA is TGTGCCAGCAGCGTCTCGCCTAGCGGGAGGGCCGTGACCGGGGAGCTGTTTTTT.

This rearrangement joins TRBV2 to TRBJ1-2; possibly TRBD1 for D (5 bases). CDR3 length: 11 residues. CDR1 SNHLY and CDR2 FYNNEI come from the germline V gene. The V and J ends lost 3 bases and 10 bases respectively, with 9 bases between them. The CDR3 spells CASSEQGPYTF. In DNA, the CDR3 is TGTGCCAGCAGTGAGCAGGGTCCCTACACCTTC.

DNA of the CDR3: TGTGCCAGCCAAAGAGGACAGGGAAGGGGTGGTTTTGGCTACACCTTC. Translation gives CASQRGQGRGGFGYTF. The V and J genes are TRBV19 and TRBJ1-2, with 8 bases aligning to TRBD1. Trimming removed 9 bases from V and 7 bases from J; junction bases left unmatched: 19. This CDR3 is built from 16 residues. From germline, CDR1 is LNHDA and CDR2 SQIVND (reference sequence).

The chain couples TRBV12-3 or TRBV12-4 to TRBJ2-1; a possible D gene is TRBD2 (5 bases). The length of the CDR3 is 13 residues. V dropped 6 bases and J dropped 8 bases, with 14 bases sitting between them. The CDR3 DNA is TGTGCCAGCAGCATTCACCTAGCAGATGAGCAGTTCTTC. This gives the protein CASSIHLADEQFF.

The J gene is TRBJ2-3, the V gene TRBV11-3; 8 nucleotides match TRBD2. The length of the CDR3 is 17 residues. V dropped 5 bases and J dropped 4; count of bases not matched to a gene: 14. CDR1 is SGHNT, CDR2 YENEEA, per germline. The CDR3 is CASSTPLQAGEADTQYF. CDR3 sequence (DNA): TGTGCCAGCAGCACCCCTTTGCAAGCGGGAGAGGCAGATACGCAGTATTTT.

J is TRBJ2-4 and V is TRBV29-1; D possibly corresponds to TRBD2 (5 bases). With 5 bases removed from V and 0 bases from J, the gap between germline ends came to 17 bases. This CDR3 region has 16 residues. Looked up from germline, CDR1 is SQVTM and CDR2 is ANQGSEA. This CDR3 is CSVKKPGSLAKNIQYF. Written as DNA, the CDR3 is TGCAGCGTTAAAAAGCCGGGGTCCCTAGCCAAAAACATTCAGTACTTC.

The rearrangement links TRBV30 to TRBJ1-4; D unresolved. The CDR3 spans 15 residues. CDR1 GTSNPN and CDR2 SVGIG come from the germline V gene (reference sequence). Trimming left V 3 bases short and J 0 bases short, with 11 bases between. CDR3 region: CAWRAMSSTNEKLFF. DNA for the CDR3: TGTGCCTGGAGGGCCATGTCCTCAACTAATGAAAAACTGTTTTTT.

The chain couples TRBV28 to TRBJ1-1, with D maybe TRBD1 (6 bases). Per germline, CDR1 MDHEN and CDR2 SYDVKM. The CDR3 is 13 amino acids. V lost 6 bases and J 6 bases, leaving 14 bases between the germline ends. The CDR3 region is CASRIYNRAEAFF. In DNA, the CDR3 is TGTGCCAGCAGGATCTATAACAGGGCTGAAGCTTTCTTT.

The table lists this clone with a count of one. The rearrangement joins TRBV6-5 to TRBJ1-1, with 7 nucleotides matching TRBD1. Germline V CDR1 and CDR2: MNHEY, SVGAGI. The CDR3 spans 14 residues. V lost 6 bases, J lost 2 bases, and 6 bases stayed unmatched. DNA of the CDR3: TGTGCCAGCAGCCCGGACAGGTTTAACACTGAAGCTTTCTTT. Its protein product is CASSPDRFNTEAFF.

This chain uses TRBV5-1 with TRBJ2-1; 7 nucleotides align to TRBD2. V shed 0 bases and J 2 bases; nucleotides not matched to a gene: 11. Germline loops: CDR1 SGHRS, CDR2 YFSETQ. The CDR3 runs 18 residues. CDR3 residues: CASSLGGNLRGAYNEQFF. The DNA of the CDR3 is TGCGCCAGCAGCTTGGGCGGGAACCTCCGGGGGGCCTACAATGAGCAGTTCTTC.

V is TRBV3-1 (or the pseudogene TRBV3-2) and J is TRBJ2-7; D is unresolved. Germline V gives CDR1 LGHDT, CDR2 YNNKEL (reference sequence). V shed 0 bases and J shed 2 bases, with 8 bases lying between them. The CDR3 contains 14 residues. DNA of the CDR3: TGTGCCAGCAGCCAAGACGACAAAGCCTACGAGCAGTACTTC. Its protein product is CASSQDDKAYEQYF.

V gene TRBV6-4 combines with J gene TRBJ2-1; TRBD2 agrees at 9 bases. This CDR3 is built from 16 residues. The germline V gene has CDR1 MRHNA and CDR2 SNTAGT. After removal of 5 bases from V and 9 bases from J, the junction contained 14 bases not matched to a gene. CDR3 coding DNA: TGTGCCAGCAGTAGCGAACCGGGACTAGCTCATAGTGAGCAGTTCTTC. Translating it yields CASSSEPGLAHSEQFF.

The chain links TRBV12-5 to TRBJ2-7; tentative D call: TRBD1 (6 bases). CDR1 LGHNT and CDR2 FRNRAP come from the germline V gene. The V gene lost 5 bases and the J gene lost 4 bases, with 21 bases spanning the gap. The CDR3 totals 16 residues. The CDR3 sequence is CASGARLRDTNYEQYF. CDR3 sequence (DNA): TGTGCTAGTGGTGCCCGACTCCGGGACACCAATTACGAGCAGTACTTC.

The V and J genes are TRBV5-4 and TRBJ2-4; D possibly corresponds to TRBD1 (7 bases). The CDR3 covers 16 residues. CDR1 and CDR2 from the germline V gene are SGHNT and YYREEE (reference sequence). V lost 1 base and J lost 3, with 14 bases in between. The CDR3 sequence: CASSLTGEVGKNIQYF. The CDR3 DNA is TGTGCCAGCAGCTTGACAGGGGAGGTTGGCAAAAACATTCAGTACTTC.

The CDR3 coding sequence is TGTGCCAGCAGTAGGGCGGGGCTGTACCAAGAGACCCAGTACTTC. Protein: CASSRAGLYQETQYF. V gene TRBV27 combines with J gene TRBJ2-5; D is possibly TRBD2 (6 bases). Germline assignment: CDR1 MNHEY and CDR2 SMNVEV (reference sequence). Trimming pared 5 bases from V and 0 bases from J, leaving 13 bases between. The CDR3 length is 15 residues.